A selection of T cell receptor beta chains follows, all from one sample in a study of T cell responses to AZD1222 COVID-19 vaccine. Repertoires were generated with immunoSEQ multiplex PCR, while TCRdb's copy carries only in-frame clones and drops some. The sample gives 150,000 to 200,000 clones, over 85% of which show up once; 1.5% to 2% is in the top ten. This material consisted of peripheral blood, taken on day 0 of AZD1222 vaccination. Receptors originate from an adult in good health. Each CDR3 is given with its conserved first and last residue. A D gene is named only where the DNA matches it firmly. For some rows the clone size is stated as once, few or many, or as a class when expanded; others skip it.

>.|TRBV6-5|.|TRBJ1-6
CASSFRHSPLHF
TGTGCCAGCAGTTTTCGCCATTCACCCCTCCACTTT
>.|TRBV29-1|few|TRBJ1-4
CSVAGRAGEKLFF
TGCAGCGTTGCAGGTAGAGCTGGTGAAAAACTGTTTTTT
>.|TRBV12-3/TRBV12-4|.|TRBJ2-1
CASGGTEQFF
TGTGCCAGCGGTGGGACTGAGCAGTTCTTC
>.|TRBV5-4|.|TRBJ1-1
CASSLVMNTEAFF
TGTGCCAGCAGCTTGGTCATGAACACTGAAGCTTTCTTT
>.|TRBV19|.|TRBJ2-4
CATQDRNIQYF
TGTGCCACCCAGGACCGGAACATTCAGTACTTC
>TRBD1|TRBV19|.|TRBJ1-5
CASTLAGGSQPQHF
TGTGCCAGTACCTTGGCAGGGGGTAGTCAGCCCCAGCATTTT
>.|TRBV20-1|.|TRBJ2-3
CSASLRDTQYF
TGCAGTGCTAGTCTCCGAGATACGCAGTATTTT
>.|TRBV7-2|.|TRBJ1-5
CASSLAGGNQPQHF
TGTGCCAGCAGCTTAGCAGGAGGGAACCAGCCCCAGCATTTT
>TRBD1|TRBV19|.|TRBJ1-1
CASSSQGAGNTEAFF
TGTGCCAGTAGTTCTCAGGGGGCGGGGAACACTGAAGCTTTCTTT
>.|TRBV29-1|few|TRBJ1-2
CSVSSTATNYGYTF
TGCAGCGTTTCCTCGACAGCTACTAACTATGGCTACACCTTC
>.|TRBV12-3/TRBV12-4|.|TRBJ1-1
CASSREGYREAFF
TGTGCCAGCAGCCGGGAGGGTTACAGGGAAGCTTTCTTT
>.|TRBV12-3/TRBV12-4|.|TRBJ2-5
CASGFQETQYF
TGTGCCAGTGGGTTCCAAGAGACCCAGTACTTC
>TRBD2|TRBV30|.|TRBJ2-1
CAWSGGAHNEQFF
TGTGCCTGGAGCGGGGGGGCCCACAATGAGCAGTTCTTC
>.|TRBV29-1|.|TRBJ1-2
CIAGGGGDYGYTF
TGCATCGCGGGCGGAGGGGGGGACTATGGCTACACCTTC
>.|TRBV7-2|.|TRBJ2-5
CASSGGLVETQYF
TGTGCCAGCAGCGGGGGGCTGGTAGAGACCCAGTACTTC
>.|TRBV10-3|.|TRBJ1-1
CAISGPVNTEAFF
TGTGCCATCAGTGGGCCGGTGAACACTGAAGCTTTCTTT
>TRBD1|TRBV28|once|TRBJ1-5
CASSPGGASNQPQHF
TGTGCCAGCAGCCCAGGGGGCGCGAGCAATCAGCCCCAGCATTTT
>TRBD1|TRBV5-4|once|TRBJ2-7
CASSLGGTGTYEQYF
TGTGCCAGCAGCTTGGGGGGGACAGGCACCTACGAGCAGTACTTC
>.|TRBV19|.|TRBJ1-1
CASSIAGGSNTEAFF
TGTGCCAGTAGTATAGCGGGGGGATCGAACACTGAAGCTTTCTTT
>TRBD1|TRBV2|.|TRBJ2-5
CASRLTGGLETQYF
TGTGCCAGCAGGCTGACAGGGGGGTTAGAGACCCAGTACTTC
>TRBD1|TRBV6-1|once|TRBJ1-6
CASSELRGGGNSPLHF
TGTGCCAGCAGTGAGCTCAGAGGGGGCGGCAATTCACCCCTCCACTTT
>TRBD2|TRBV3-1/TRBV3-2|few|TRBJ2-1
CASSQGGLAFSSYNEQFF
TGTGCCAGCAGCCAAGGGGGACTAGCGTTTAGCTCCTACAATGAGCAGTTCTTC
>TRBD1|TRBV2|.|TRBJ2-2
CASSAGGPAGFAGELFF
TGTGCCAGCAGTGCAGGGGGCCCGGCAGGGTTTGCCGGGGAGCTGTTTTTT
>.|TRBV21-1|once|TRBJ2-7
CASSKEPQYF
TGTGCCAGCAGCAAAGAACCCCAGTACTTC
>.|TRBV18|once|TRBJ2-1
CASSPVEAGWGYNEQFF
TGTGCCAGCTCACCCGTTGAGGCGGGGTGGGGCTACAATGAGCAGTTCTTC
>.|TRBV2|few|TRBJ2-7
CACSQTYEQYF
TGTGCCTGTTCTCAAACCTACGAGCAGTACTTC
>TRBD1|TRBV6-2/TRBV6-3|.|TRBJ1-2
CASSGTVLGYTF
TGTGCCAGCAGTGGGACAGTGCTTGGCTACACCTTC
>TRBD1|TRBV6-5|.|TRBJ1-2
CASSPQTGGYGYTF
TGTGCCAGCAGTCCGCAGACAGGGGGCTATGGCTACACCTTC
>.|TRBV18|.|TRBJ1-1
CASSPSSRTEAFF
TGTGCCAGCTCACCCTCATCTCGCACTGAAGCTTTCTTT
>TRBD1|TRBV7-2|few|TRBJ1-5
CASSSGTANSNQPQHF
TGTGCCAGCAGCTCCGGGACAGCGAATAGCAATCAGCCCCAGCATTTT
>.|TRBV30|.|TRBJ1-1
CAWTPPPGLYTEAFF
TGTGCCTGGACCCCACCCCCGGGGCTGTACACTGAAGCTTTCTTT
>TRBD2|TRBV7-6|.|TRBJ2-1
CASSLGLAGIEQFF
TGTGCCAGCAGCTTAGGACTAGCGGGAATTGAGCAGTTCTTC
>.|TRBV27|.|TRBJ1-4
CASSGRPGGANEKLFF
TGTGCCAGCAGTGGAAGACCTGGAGGGGCTAATGAAAAACTGTTTTTT
>.|TRBV3-1/TRBV3-2|.|TRBJ2-7
CASSQAGEGEQYF
TGTGCCAGCAGCCAAGCGGGAGAAGGCGAGCAGTACTTC
>TRBD2|TRBV9|.|TRBJ2-5
CASSAEATSGQETQYF
TGTGCCAGCAGCGCAGAGGCGACTAGCGGACAAGAGACCCAGTACTTC
>TRBD1|TRBV5-8|.|TRBJ2-7
CASSTRSRGNEQYF
TGTGCCAGCAGCACCCGATCCAGGGGGAACGAGCAGTACTTC
>TRBD1|TRBV10-1|few|TRBJ2-3
CASSEFRQGTDTQYF
TGCGCCAGCAGTGAGTTCCGACAGGGAACAGATACGCAGTATTTT
>.|TRBV6-1|.|TRBJ1-1
CASSETALEAFF
TGTGCCAGCAGTGAAACGGCACTTGAAGCTTTCTTT
>.|TRBV7-3|once|TRBJ2-3
CASSPQRGPDTQYF
TGTGCCAGCAGCCCCCAAAGAGGTCCAGATACGCAGTATTTT
>.|TRBV19|.|TRBJ2-1
CASSSGEKYNEQFF
TGTGCCAGTAGTTCGGGGGAAAAGTACAATGAGCAGTTCTTC
>TRBD2|TRBV11-2|few|TRBJ2-1
CASSKLAGGTLYNEQFF
TGTGCCAGCAGTAAACTAGCGGGAGGTACCCTCTACAATGAGCAGTTCTTC
>TRBD1|TRBV9|.|TRBJ1-2
CASSPNRQGLRGYTF
TGTGCCAGCAGCCCCAACCGACAGGGGCTGAGGGGCTACACCTTC
>.|TRBV5-1|.|TRBJ2-7
CASSLGTDDEQYF
TGCGCCAGCAGCTTGGGGACGGATGACGAGCAGTACTTC
>.|TRBV27|.|TRBJ1-6
CASSFRGIRGQEVHF
TGTGCCAGCAGTTTTCGGGGAATTCGGGGACAAGAGGTCCACTTT
>.|TRBV7-9|.|TRBJ1-1
CASSLGAGNTEAFF
TGTGCCAGCAGCTTAGGAGCGGGAAACACTGAAGCTTTCTTT